The 8 T cell receptor beta chains in this list originate from one sample, sequenced in a study of shared clonotypes between healthy human individuals. The repertoire was sequenced with immunoSEQ multiplex PCR; TCRdb's copy has only in-frame clones and lacks some. This sample has 300,000 to 350,000 clones; about 70% occur once, and the top ten carry roughly a tenth. The sequenced material came from memory CD4+ T cells sorted from blood. Documented subset: CD45RA-negative fraction. The origin of the receptors is a man aged 25-45 years in good health.

The V call is TRBV30, the J call TRBJ1-1, with D possibly being TRBD1 (5 bases). Trimming took 5 bases from V and 3 from J, leaving 19 bases between them. This CDR3 region has 15 residues. CDR1 and CDR2 (germline): GTSNPN, SVGIG (reference sequence). The CDR3 DNA is TGTGCCTGGCTTCCGGTCAGGGTTGGGGACACTGAAGCTTTCTTT. Translating it yields CAWLPVRVGDTEAFF.

Ten or more counts support this clone. The CDR3 region is CSVGQDTHYNEQFF. The CDR3 nucleotides read TGCAGCGTTGGGCAGGACACACACTACAATGAGCAGTTCTTC. The chain has TRBV29-1 and TRBJ2-1, with D maybe TRBD1 (5 bases). The CDR3 totals 14 residues. The germline V and J ends were trimmed by 4 bases and 3 bases, with 13 bases remaining between them. From germline, CDR1 is SQVTM and CDR2 ANQGSEA.

This clone was found many times. V gene TRBV7-2 combines with J gene TRBJ2-2; possible D gene TRBD1, 5 bases. With 5 bases removed from V and 4 bases from J, the gap between germline ends came to 8 bases. The CDR3 covers 13 residues. Germline V gives CDR1 SGHTA, CDR2 FQGNSA. The CDR3 here is CASSRQSTGELFF. The CDR3 DNA reads as TGTGCCAGCAGCCGACAGTCCACCGGGGAGCTGTTTTTT.

The rearrangement links TRBV7-3 to TRBJ2-2, with D perhaps TRBD2 (6 bases). The V gene's germline CDR1 is SGHTA and CDR2 FQGTGA. CDR3 size: 15 residues. Trimming removed 5 bases from V and 8 bases from J, with 18 bases in between. CDR3 in DNA: TGTGCCAGCAGCCAGGCGGGGATGCGCTTAGGGGAGCTGTTTTTT. It encodes CASSQAGMRLGELFF.

The rearrangement links TRBV7-2 to TRBJ2-3; 8 nucleotides match TRBD2. From germline, CDR1 is SGHTA and CDR2 FQGNSA. There are 18 residues in the CDR3. J gave up 1 base and V 1 base, and 10 bases lay outside the gene matches. In nucleotides, the CDR3 is TGTGCCAGCAGCTTAGGAGGTCCTAGCGGGTTCCGCACAGATACGCAGTATTTT. Encoded protein: CASSLGGPSGFRTDTQYF.

This sequence joins TRBV28 and TRBJ2-5; the match to TRBD2 covers 8 bases. The V and J ends lost 8 bases and 0 bases, in that order; junction bases with no gene match: 11. This CDR3 spans 16 amino acids. Germline CDR1 and CDR2: MDHEN and SYDVKM. CDR3 residues: CASELIAGTYQETQYF. The CDR3 DNA follows: TGTGCCAGCGAATTAATAGCGGGGACATACCAAGAGACCCAGTACTTC.

The gene calls are TRBV6-6 and TRBJ2-3; perhaps TRBD1 as D (6 bases). The CDR3 has 12 amino acids. Germline CDR1 and CDR2: MNHNY and SVGAGI (reference sequence). V lost 5 bases to trimming and J lost 6 bases, with 9 bases between them. The CDR3 region is CASSITGDTQYF. The DNA of the CDR3 is TGTGCCAGCAGTATCACAGGGGATACGCAGTATTTT.

The chain couples TRBV19 to TRBJ2-7; 9 bases fit TRBD2. From germline, CDR1 is LNHDA and CDR2 SQIVND (reference sequence). Unmatched junction bases numbered 8, after V lost 3 bases and J lost 5 bases. The CDR3 spans 15 residues. The chain's CDR3 is CASSIASLAGHEQYF. The CDR3 coding sequence is TGTGCCAGTAGTATTGCCTCACTAGCGGGCCACGAGCAGTACTTC.